These 20 T cell receptor beta chains were all obtained from the same sample, sequenced in a study of blood T cell repertoires in COVID-19. Method: immunoSEQ multiplex PCR; TCRdb's copy keeps in-frame clones and lacks some. Here the sample spans 95,000 to 100,000 clones, 82% being singletons. Sequenced sample: peripheral blood. The receptors shown here come from a man in his 70s with acute or convalescent COVID-19.

By sample share, this clone is medium-sized (0.01 to 0.1%). The gene calls are TRBV19 and TRBJ1-2; 9 bases match TRBD1. This CDR3 contains 14 residues. J was trimmed by 3 bases and V by 4 bases; bases with no gene match: 3. The germline V gene encodes CDR1 LNHDA and CDR2 SQIVND (reference sequence). CDR3 in amino acids: CASSRTGDDYGYTF. CDR3 DNA sequence: TGTGCCAGTAGTAGGACAGGGGACGACTATGGCTACACCTTC.

This chain connects TRBV12-2 to TRBJ1-1; the DNA was not used to check the table's D call, TRBD1. TRBV12-2 has pseudogene status. CDR3 length equals 11 residues. The chain's CDR3 is CASRPDRGAFF. As DNA, the CDR3 is TGTGCAAGTCGCCCGGACAGGGGAGCTTTCTTT.

J is TRBJ1-4 and V is TRBV18; D gene uncertain. This CDR3 contains 16 residues. Germline V gene data show CDR1 as KGHSH and CDR2 as LQKENI. Trimming removed 5 bases at V and 2 bases at J, with 15 bases between. Written as DNA, the CDR3 is TGTGCCAGCTCATCCGACGGGAGGGTGACTAATGAAAAACTGTTTTTT. Its translation: CASSSDGRVTNEKLFF.

This sequence joins TRBV2 and TRBJ1-2, with D possibly being TRBD1 (6 bases). The V gene lost 9 bases and the J gene lost 6 bases, with 17 bases spanning the gap. The CDR3 extends over 13 amino acids. Germline CDR1 SNHLY, CDR2 FYNNEI. The CDR3 is CARGRGKKNGYTF. The CDR3 DNA reads TGTGCCAGGGGAAGGGGGAAGAAGAATGGCTACACCTTC.

The chain links TRBV14 to TRBJ2-1, with 8 bases fitting TRBD2. Germline V lookup: CDR1 SGHDN, CDR2 FVKESK. V lost 1 base to trimming and J lost 15 bases; unmatched junction nucleotides: 8. The CDR3 runs 13 residues. The CDR3 nucleotides read TGTGCCAGCAGCCAAGGGGTCGGGAGGGCCCTGTTCTTC. Amino acids: CASSQGVGRALFF. Full variable domain (remainder filled in from reference TRBV14 and TRBJ2-1): EAGVTQFPSHSVIEKGQTVTLRCDPISGHDNLYWYRRVMGKEIKFLLHFVKESKQDESGMPNNRFLAERTGGTYSTLKVQPAELEDSGVYFCASSQGVGRALFFGPGTRLTVL.

The genes are TRBV27 and TRBJ2-7, with 9 bases fitting TRBD1. After removal of 6 bases from V and 6 bases from J, the junction contained 9 bases not matched to a gene. The CDR3 has 14 residues. CDR1 MNHEY and CDR2 SMNVEV come from the germline V gene (reference sequence). The CDR3: CASSLDRGLGEQYF. The DNA for the CDR3 is TGTGCCAGCAGCCTGGACAGGGGCCTGGGCGAGCAGTACTTC.

V usage is TRBV4-1 and J usage is TRBJ1-2, with 7 bases that match TRBD1. V lost 3 bases, J lost 6 bases, and 10 bases stayed unmatched. CDR1 is MGHRA and CDR2 is YSYEKL in the germline V gene. The CDR3 covers 15 residues. The CDR3 loop is CASSHRTRDSDGYTF. As DNA, the CDR3 is TGCGCCAGCAGCCACAGAACCCGGGACAGTGATGGCTACACCTTC.

The chain employs TRBV20-1 and TRBJ2-7; 7 positions agree with TRBD1. This CDR3 has 13 residues. Germline lookup yields CDR1 DFQATT and CDR2 SNEGSKA (reference sequence). V lost 3 bases, J lost 2 bases, and 4 bases stayed unmatched. The CDR3 is CSASGQGAYEQYF. CDR3 sequence (DNA): TGCAGTGCTAGTGGTCAGGGGGCCTACGAGCAGTACTTC.

The CDR3 loop is CASSSPMQETQYF. CDR3 DNA: TGTGCCAGCAGTTCCCCAATGCAAGAGACCCAGTACTTC. The chain links TRBV6-2 or TRBV6-3 to TRBJ2-5; D gene unclear. V dropped 4 bases and J dropped 2 bases, with 8 bases sitting between them. The CDR3 is 13 residues long. The germline gives CDR1 MNHEY, CDR2 SVGEGT.

The genes are TRBV30 and TRBJ2-5; tentatively, D is TRBD1 (8 bases). CDR3 length: 15 amino acids. Germline assignment: CDR1 GTSNPN and CDR2 SVGIG (reference sequence). The V gene lost 5 bases and the J gene lost 5 bases, with 21 bases spanning the gap. DNA of the CDR3: TGTGCCTGGGCCCGGTGGACAGGGAGGGGGGAGACCCAGTACTTC. It encodes CAWARWTGRGETQYF.

The chain links TRBV10-1 to TRBJ1-1; D is unclear. This CDR3 is built from 12 residues. V was cut by 0 bases and J by 8 bases, with 7 bases left in between. Germline V gene sequence: CDR1 WNHNN, CDR2 SYGVQD (reference sequence). The CDR3 DNA reads as TGCGCCAGCAGTGAGTCCCGGTACGAAGCTTTCTTT. It codes for CASSESRYEAFF.

This clone was seen only once. V gene TRBV5-8 combines with J gene TRBJ2-3; the D gene is possibly TRBD2 (5 bases). CDR3 length: 15 residues. Germline V gene sequence: CDR1 SGHTS, CDR2 YDEGEE. Deletions cut 7 bases from V and 0 bases from J, with 15 bases between. The CDR3 is CASRLPGTSTDTQYF. The CDR3 DNA reads as TGTGCCAGCCGTCTTCCGGGAACTAGCACAGATACGCAGTATTTT.

This clone was seen only once. The chain employs TRBV7-8 and TRBJ1-1; no clear D. This CDR3 is 12 amino acids long. Germline V CDR1 and CDR2: SGHVS, FQNEAQ. V was shortened by 5 bases and J by 8 bases, with 12 bases between the two germline ends. The CDR3 DNA reads as TGTGCCAGCAGCCTAGTTATGAGGGAAGCTTTCTTT. Encoded protein: CASSLVMREAFF.

The rearrangement uses TRBV29-1 and TRBJ2-7; a possible D gene is TRBD1 (6 bases). The germline V gene encodes CDR1 SQVTM and CDR2 ANQGSEA. The ends were cut back, 0 bases at V and 0 bases at J, with 12 bases in the middle. The CDR3 sequence is 15 residues long. CDR3 sequence reads: CSVEDRDISSYEQYF. The CDR3 coding sequence is TGCAGCGTTGAAGACCGGGACATTTCCTCCTACGAGCAGTACTTC.

The rearrangement links TRBV9 to TRBJ2-1, with 7 nucleotides matching TRBD2. Unmatched junction bases numbered 5, after V lost 0 bases and J lost 5 bases. The V gene's germline CDR1 is SGDLS and CDR2 YYNGEE. CDR3 length: 15 residues. CDR3 DNA sequence: TGTGCCAGCAGCGTAGGCCTAGCGGAACACAATGAGCAGTTCTTC. Translation gives CASSVGLAEHNEQFF.

The chain's CDR3 is CASSVDRERTYEQYF. The CDR3, as DNA: TGTGCCAGCAGCGTTGACAGGGAAAGGACCTACGAGCAGTACTTC. This rearrangement joins TRBV2 to TRBJ2-7, with 7 bases that match TRBD1. Germline trimming cut 6 bases from V and 2 bases from J; bases unmatched to any gene: 10. The germline CDR1 and CDR2 sequences are SNHLY and FYNNEI. CDR3 length: 15 residues. The variable domain in full, with the rest retrieved from reference TRBV2 and TRBJ2-7, is EPEVTQTPSHQVTQMGQEVILRCVPISNHLYFYWYRQILGQKVEFLVSFYNNEISEKSEIFDDQFSVERPDGSNFTLKIRSTKLEDSAMYFCASSVDRERTYEQYFGPGTRLTVT.

The chain combines TRBV9 with TRBJ1-2; 9 bases align to TRBD1. The length of the CDR3 is 15 residues. Germline CDR1 SGDLS, CDR2 YYNGEE. Trimming at V came to 1 base and at J to 7 bases, leaving 8 bases not matched to a gene. For the CDR3, the DNA is TGTGCCAGCAGCGTAACCCCCGGGACAGGGATTGGCTACACCTTC. This gives the protein CASSVTPGTGIGYTF.

The chain has TRBV6-1 and TRBJ1-4; D remains unclear. Between the trimmed V and J ends, which lost 6 bases and 7 bases, there was a span of 9 bases. This CDR3 has 12 residues. Germline loops: CDR1 MNHNS, CDR2 SASEGT. The CDR3 spells CASRNVGEKLFF. Written as DNA, the CDR3 is TGTGCCAGCAGGAACGTCGGTGAAAAACTGTTTTTT.

The rearrangement links TRBV30 to TRBJ1-2; D gene ambiguous. This CDR3 has 15 amino acids. CDR1 is GTSNPN and CDR2 is SVGIG in the germline V gene (reference sequence). The V and J ends lost 0 bases and 5 bases respectively, with 16 bases between them. The chain's CDR3 is CAWSVGSYRGYGYTF. CDR3 bases: TGTGCCTGGAGTGTAGGGTCCTACCGGGGTTATGGCTACACCTTC.

This chain links TRBV27 with TRBJ1-5; D may be TRBD1 (5 bases). V lost 3 bases and J lost 4, with 13 bases in between. Germline assignment: CDR1 MNHEY and CDR2 SMNVEV (reference sequence). The CDR3 spans 15 residues. The CDR3 loop reads CASSLVKGKNQPQHF. As DNA, the CDR3 is TGTGCCAGCAGTTTGGTAAAGGGGAAGAATCAGCCCCAGCATTTT.